Below, 13 T cell receptor beta chains from the same sample are listed, as sequenced in a study of cytomegalovirus exposure and HLA in healthy donors. PCR used 60 Vbeta primers and 13 Jbeta primers. The assay was immunoSEQ multiplex PCR, and TCRdb's table has in-frame clones only and misses some. The sample shows 120,000 or so clones, more than 80% of them seen only once. Sequencing used PBMCs. All receptors come from a man aged 25-40 years in good health and CMV-seropositive.

This clone was observed a handful of times. The chain recombines TRBV29-1 with TRBJ2-3; D is ambiguous. Trimming removed 0 bases at V and 2 bases at J, with 6 bases between. Germline V CDR1 and CDR2: SQVTM, ANQGSEA. The CDR3 loop spans 13 amino acids. The CDR3 bases are TGCAGCGTTGAAGATACAGTCACAGATACGCAGTATTTT. Translated: CSVEDTVTDTQYF.

V is TRBV2 and J is TRBJ1-3, with TRBD1 identical over 9 bases. Losses at the gene ends were 3 bases for V and 4 bases for J; bases not matched to a gene: 1. The CDR3 sequence is 14 residues long. From germline, CDR1 is SNHLY and CDR2 FYNNEI. The CDR3 DNA reads TGTGCCAGCAGTGAGGGACAGGGAGGAAACACCATATATTTT. This encodes CASSEGQGGNTIYF.

The chain couples TRBV5-1 to TRBJ2-5; TRBD1 matches 7 bases. The DNA matches TRBJ2-7 better at its end, which makes the J call doubtful. This CDR3 region has 14 residues. Germline V gives CDR1 SGHRS, CDR2 YFSETQ. The DNA of the CDR3 is TGCGCCAGCAGCCCTGGACAGGCGCTTTACGAGCAGTACTTC. It is translated as CASSPGQALYEQYF.

The V call is TRBV28, the J call TRBJ1-4; D possibly corresponds to TRBD1 (6 bases). The length of the CDR3 is 15 residues. V was trimmed by 3 bases and J by 8 bases, leaving 16 bases between them. From germline, CDR1 is MDHEN and CDR2 SYDVKM. The CDR3 DNA follows: TGTGCCAGCAGTTTTGGTCAGGGGCGCCGAGAAAAACTGTTTTTT. Translation: CASSFGQGRREKLFF.

The J gene is TRBJ1-5, the V gene TRBV19; perhaps TRBD1 as D (6 bases). V was clipped by 4 bases and J by 0 bases, with 13 bases between them. The CDR3 runs to 16 residues. The germline V gene encodes CDR1 LNHDA and CDR2 SQIVND (reference sequence). This chain's CDR3 is CASSRHGTPSNQPQHF. CDR3 sequence (DNA): TGTGCCAGTAGTAGACACGGGACACCTAGCAATCAGCCCCAGCATTTT.

This chain connects TRBV30 to TRBJ1-6; TRBD1 aligns across 9 bases. The CDR3 extends over 14 amino acids. Germline V CDR1 and CDR2: GTSNPN, SVGIG (reference sequence). The V and J ends lost 5 bases and 9 bases, in that order; junction bases with no gene match: 8. This chain's CDR3 is CAWWGGQGSSPLHF. In DNA, the CDR3 is TGTGCCTGGTGGGGTGGACAGGGGAGTTCACCCCTCCACTTT. The whole variable domain, remainder taken from reference TRBV30 and TRBJ1-6, is SQTIHQWPATLVQPVGSPLSLECTVEGTSNPNLYWYRQAAGRGLQLLFYSVGIGQISSEVPQNLSASRPQDRQFILSSKKLLLSDSGFYLCAWWGGQGSSPLHFGNGTRLTVT.

The table lists this clone with a count of one. V and J are TRBV6-1 and TRBJ1-4; 9 bases align to TRBD1. Germline CDR1 reads MNHNS; CDR2 reads SASEGT. V shed 1 base and J 7 bases; nucleotides not matched to a gene: 4. CDR3 length: 15 amino acids. The CDR3 spells CASSEVRQGGEKLFF. CDR3 sequence (DNA): TGTGCCAGCAGTGAAGTGCGACAGGGGGGTGAAAAACTGTTTTTT.

This chain links TRBV19 with TRBJ1-5; perhaps TRBD1 as D (6 bases). V was cut by 10 bases and J by 0 bases, with 13 bases left in between. The CDR3 is 14 amino acids. The germline V gene encodes CDR1 LNHDA and CDR2 SQIVND (reference sequence). The CDR3 sequence: CATNTGYSNQPQHF. CDR3 bases: TGTGCCACCAACACAGGGTATAGCAATCAGCCCCAGCATTTT.

V gene TRBV6-1 combines with J gene TRBJ2-7; TRBD1 might be the D (6 bases). V lost 8 bases and J lost 3, with 8 bases in between. The length of the CDR3 is 11 residues. Germline V gene data show CDR1 as MNHNS and CDR2 as SASEGT. CDR3 in amino acids: CASGTLYEQYF. CDR3 DNA: TGTGCCAGCGGGACACTCTACGAGCAGTACTTC.

The chain combines TRBV4-1 with TRBJ2-4; maybe TRBD2 (6 bases). This CDR3 spans 15 amino acids. The V end lost 1 base, the J end lost 0 bases, and 7 bases lay between the germline ends. The germline CDR1 and CDR2 sequences are MGHRA and YSYEKL. The DNA for the CDR3 is TGCGCCAGCAGCCAAGGGGGGGTAGCCAAAAACATTCAGTACTTC. It codes for CASSQGGVAKNIQYF.

V is TRBV7-9 and J is TRBJ2-2; TRBD1 is a possible D gene (6 bases). Per the germline V gene, CDR1 is SEHNR and CDR2 is FQNEAQ (reference sequence). The V and J ends lost 5 bases and 5 bases respectively, with 9 bases between them. This CDR3 has 13 residues. For the CDR3, the DNA is TGTGCCAGCAGCGTCAGGGGTACCGGGGAGCTGTTTTTT. It is translated as CASSVRGTGELFF.

CDR3 bases: TGTGCCAGCAGCTTGGACAGAAGATCCTACGAGCAGTACTTC. Its translation is CASSLDRRSYEQYF. The rearrangement links TRBV7-2 to TRBJ2-7; maybe TRBD1 (6 bases). This CDR3 has 14 residues. Germline values: CDR1 SGHTA, CDR2 FQGNSA. V lost 3 bases and J lost 1, with 10 bases in between.

The J gene is TRBJ2-2, the V gene TRBV5-1; 8 nucleotides match TRBD2. This CDR3 spans 15 amino acids. The trim removed 2 bases at V and 5 bases at J, leaving 5 bases unmatched. Germline loops: CDR1 SGHRS, CDR2 YFSETQ. The CDR3 coding sequence is TGCGCCAGCAGCTTTAGGAGCGGGGGAACCGGGGAGCTGTTTTTT. It translates to CASSFRSGGTGELFF.